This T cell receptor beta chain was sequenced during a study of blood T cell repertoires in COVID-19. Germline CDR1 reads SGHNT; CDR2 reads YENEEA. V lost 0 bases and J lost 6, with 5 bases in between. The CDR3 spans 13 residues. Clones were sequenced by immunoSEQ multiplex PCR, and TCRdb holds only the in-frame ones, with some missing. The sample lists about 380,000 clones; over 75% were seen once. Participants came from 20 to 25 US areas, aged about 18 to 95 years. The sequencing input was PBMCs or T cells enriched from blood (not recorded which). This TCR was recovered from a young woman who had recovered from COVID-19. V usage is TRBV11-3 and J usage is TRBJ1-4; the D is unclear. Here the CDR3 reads CASSLDPDEKLFF. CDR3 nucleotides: TGTGCCAGCAGCTTAGATCCGGATGAAAAACTGTTTTTT. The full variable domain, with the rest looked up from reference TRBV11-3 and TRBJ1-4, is EAGVVQSPRYKIIEKKQPVAFWCNPISGHNTLYWYLQNLGQGPELLIRYENEEAVDDSQLPKDRFSAERLKGVDSTLKIQPAELGDSAVYLCASSLDPDEKLFFGSGTQLSVL.